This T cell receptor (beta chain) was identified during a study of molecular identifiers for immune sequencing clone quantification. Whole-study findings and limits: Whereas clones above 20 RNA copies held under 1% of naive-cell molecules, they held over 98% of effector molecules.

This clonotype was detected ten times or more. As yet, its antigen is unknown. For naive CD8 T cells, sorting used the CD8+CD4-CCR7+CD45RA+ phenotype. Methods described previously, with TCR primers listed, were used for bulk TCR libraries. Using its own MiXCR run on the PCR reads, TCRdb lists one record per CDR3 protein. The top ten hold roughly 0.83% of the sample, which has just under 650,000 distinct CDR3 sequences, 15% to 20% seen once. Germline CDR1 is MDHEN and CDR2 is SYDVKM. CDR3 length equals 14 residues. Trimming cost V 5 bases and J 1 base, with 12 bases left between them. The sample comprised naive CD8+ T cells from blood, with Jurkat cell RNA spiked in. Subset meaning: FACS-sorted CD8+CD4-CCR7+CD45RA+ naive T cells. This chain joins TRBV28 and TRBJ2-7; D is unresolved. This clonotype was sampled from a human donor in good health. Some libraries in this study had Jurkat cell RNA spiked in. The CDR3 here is CASSPPAQSYEQYF. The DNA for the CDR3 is TGTGCCAGCAGTCCCCCTGCTCAGTCCTACGAGCAGTACTTC.